This T cell receptor beta chain came from a study of shared clonotypes between healthy human individuals. Whole-study context: Each donor contributed plates that comprised three CD4 naive, three CD4 memory, two CD8 naive and one CD8 memory.

Note on this clone: The same CDR3 is also encoded by other DNA sequences in this sample.

Trimming cost V 0 bases and J 4 bases, with 6 bases left between them. The CDR3 spans 13 residues. CDR1 is LNHNV, CDR2 YYDKDF, per germline (reference sequence). CD4+ cell separation produced CD45RA+ naive and CD45RA-negative memory subsets. Data came from immunoSEQ multiplex PCR; TCRdb stores just in-frame clones and leaves some out. Of roughly 2,500,000 clones listed, 80% to 95% were seen once; the top ten hold 0.36%. This clonotype was sampled from a man aged 18 to 29 in good health. Some clones in this sample may be carry-over from other donors' samples. The chain uses TRBV15 and TRBJ2-5; D unclear. The material sequenced was naive CD4+ T cells from PBMCs. Subset: CD45RA+ positively selected. The CDR3 loop reads CATSRDKGETQYF. The CDR3 bases are TGTGCCACCAGCAGAGATAAGGGAGAGACCCAGTACTTC.